This T cell receptor beta chain stems from a study of early T cells in non-severe SARS-CoV-2 infection. Findings and limits, study-wide: VDJdb matches were skewed toward anti-spike CD8 T cell responses.

Attachment of unique molecular identifiers was made to individual cDNA molecules. Each CDR3 protein is one row after TCRdb ran MiXCR on the 5' RACE reads. The top ten clones hold more than 8% of a sample with over 50,000 distinct CDR3 sequences, just under 15% of them seen once. This clonotype was found a few times. The antigen remains unidentified. The CDR3 covers 15 residues. CDR1 is ENHRY and CDR2 is SYGVKD in the germline V gene. V shed 7 bases, J shed 6 bases, and the junction held 9 bases outside the gene matches. This TCR derives from an adult who was a healthcare worker with PCR-confirmed SARS-CoV-2 infection or an uninfected control (not recorded which). V is TRBV10-3 and J is TRBJ2-7, with TRBD2 identical over 13 bases. The sample consisted of whole blood, taken at baseline. The CDR3: CAIKGLAGVSGEQYF. The CDR3 DNA follows: TGTGCCATCAAAGGACTAGCGGGAGTATCCGGCGAGCAGTACTTC.